Detailed here is one TCR beta chain. Treatment described: preoperative locoregional IRX-2 cytokine immunotherapy. Libraries were prepared by immunoSEQ multiplex PCR; TCRdb keeps only in-frame clonotypes and omits some of them. This table has about 62,000 clones, roughly 94% appearing once. Germline CDR1 reads SGHTA; CDR2 reads FQGNSA. V shed 2 bases and J 7 bases; nucleotides not matched to a gene: 2. This CDR3 is built from 14 residues. These data originate in a study of preoperative IRX-2 immunotherapy in early breast cancer. The clonotype was recovered from a human donor with breast cancer. V gene TRBV7-2 combines with J gene TRBJ2-5; 12 positions agree with TRBD1. The material was obtained from a patient treated with IRX-2 immunotherapy. In DNA, the CDR3 is TGTGCCAGCAGCTTATGGGGACAGGGGGCGACCCAGTACTTC. As protein: CASSLWGQGATQYF.